This T cell receptor beta chain was sequenced during a study of molecular identifiers for immune sequencing clone quantification. Whole-study context: Sequencing covered four of five parts into which replicate RNA from about 20,000 or 100,000 naive CD8 cells was split.

Study-wide results and limits: Identical TCR molecules can share a barcode, and this sharing could underestimate highly expanded clone sizes.

The V gene end was trimmed by 10 bases and the J gene end by 5 bases; junction bases not matched to a gene: 4. This CDR3 has 12 amino acids. CDR1 is SGHDT, CDR2 YYEEEE, per germline. This clonotype was counted ten times or more. Its antigen remains unknown. TCRdb re-called the PCR reads through MiXCR, storing one row per CDR3 protein. The sample lists some 320,000 distinct CDR3 sequences, under 25% occurring once. Sorted inputs of about 19,000 to 1,100,000 cells, with 10%, 30% or 50% RNA, yielded naive CD8 libraries. The sequence was collected from a human donor in good health. Some libraries in this study had Jurkat cell RNA spiked in. Sequenced: naive CD8+ T cells from blood, with Jurkat cell RNA spiked in. Subset in this sample: FACS-sorted CD8+CD4-CCR7+CD45RA+ naive T cells. The rearrangement joins TRBV5-6 to TRBJ2-2, with 8 positions matching TRBD2. The CDR3 nucleotides read TGTGCCTCCACGGGAGGGACCGGGGAGCTGTTTTTT. This sequence encodes CASTGGTGELFF. Complete variable domain (other parts from reference TRBV5-6 and TRBJ2-2): DAGVTQSPTHLIKTRGQQVTLRCSPKSGHDTVSWYQQALGQGPQFIFQYYEEEERQRGNFPDRFSGHQFPNYSSELNVNALLLGDSALYLCASTGGTGELFFGEGSRLTVL.